A single sample gave rise to the 23 T cell receptor beta chains below, sequenced in a study of cytomegalovirus exposure and HLA in healthy donors. Researchers ran the PCR with 60 Vbeta and 13 Jbeta primers. The repertoire was sequenced with immunoSEQ multiplex PCR; TCRdb's copy has only in-frame clones and lacks some. The sample holds 85,000 to 130,000 clones, approximately 80% seen once. Sequences were obtained from PBMCs. These receptors originate from a female donor in good health and CMV-seropositive.

This chain uses TRBV30 with TRBJ1-1; no clear D gene. The germline V gene has CDR1 GTSNPN and CDR2 SVGIG (reference sequence). The ends were cut back, 4 bases at V and 4 bases at J, with 19 bases in the middle. The CDR3 is made up of 15 amino acids. Written as DNA, the CDR3 is TGTGCCTGGACCCCTTCGAGCGGTGGGGTCACTGAAGCTTTCTTT. It specifies CAWTPSSGGVTEAFF.

V is TRBV5-4 and J is TRBJ2-1, with D hard to call. The CDR3 has 11 amino acids. V was cut by 0 bases and J by 8 bases, with 3 bases left in between. CDR1 and CDR2 from the germline V gene are SGHNT and YYREEE (reference sequence). The CDR3 sequence: CASSLVDEQFF. As DNA, the CDR3 is TGTGCCAGCAGCTTGGTAGATGAGCAGTTCTTC.

The V call is TRBV4-1, the J call TRBJ2-1; TRBD2 agrees at 10 bases. This CDR3 has 15 amino acids. Germline CDR1 MGHRA, CDR2 YSYEKL. The V segment lost 4 bases and the J segment 6 bases; nucleotides outside the gene matches: 6. The CDR3 is CASSLRQRGGNEQFF. The CDR3 nucleotides are TGCGCCAGCAGCCTAAGACAGCGGGGGGGCAATGAGCAGTTCTTC.

To note about this clone: Its ends do not fully match the called genes, so a read error is possible. CDR3 region: CASSPDTTNAGELFF. Written as DNA, the CDR3 is TGTGCCAGCAGCCCTGACACGACGAACGCCGGGGAGCTGTTTTTT. The V call is TRBV7-7, the J call TRBJ2-2; no firm D call. There are 15 residues in the CDR3. Germline V gives CDR1 SSHAT, CDR2 FNYEAQ (reference sequence). Using reference TRBV7-7 and TRBJ2-2 for the parts outside the CDR3, the full variable domain is GAGVSQSPRYKVTKRGQDVTLRCDPISSHATLYWYQQALGQGPEFLTYFNYEAQPDKSGLPSDRFSAERPEGSISTLTIQRTEQRDSAMYRCASSPDTTNAGELFFGEGSRLTVL.

Only a few counts were recorded for this clone. The rearrangement links TRBV7-8 to TRBJ1-5, with 10 bases fitting TRBD1. Germline V gives CDR1 SGHVS, CDR2 FQNEAQ. This CDR3 comprises 15 residues. The junction had 8 bases not matched to a gene; V was cut back by 5 bases and J by 7 bases. The CDR3 DNA reads TGTGCCAGCAGCCCAGGACAGGGGGTAGGGCAGCCCCAGCATTTT. Translated: CASSPGQGVGQPQHF. Variable domain in full (rest from reference TRBV7-8 and TRBJ1-5): GAGVSQSPRYKVAKRGQDVALRCDPISGHVSLFWYQQALGQGPEFLTYFQNEAQLDKSGLPSDRFFAERPEGSVSTLKIQRTQQEDSAVYLCASSPGQGVGQPQHFGDGTRLSIL.

This rearrangement joins TRBV28 to TRBJ1-1; tentatively, D is TRBD1 (5 bases). This CDR3 region has 13 residues. V dropped 2 bases and J dropped 7 bases, with 11 bases sitting between them. Germline CDR1 and CDR2: MDHEN and SYDVKM. The CDR3 spells CASSLGSGVEAFF. The CDR3 DNA follows: TGTGCCAGCAGTTTAGGCTCGGGGGTTGAAGCTTTCTTT.

The chain recombines TRBV9 with TRBJ2-2; no clear D gene. CDR3 length: 15 residues. The V end lost 0 bases, the J end lost 2 bases, and 8 bases lay between the germline ends. Germline V gene sequence: CDR1 SGDLS, CDR2 YYNGEE. CDR3 bases: TGTGCCAGCAGCGTAGGGTGGGCCAACACCGGGGAGCTGTTTTTT. Translation: CASSVGWANTGELFF.

Remarks on this clone: Different DNA sequences within this sample yield the same CDR3. V is TRBV18 and J is TRBJ1-2, with TRBD1 as a possible D gene (6 bases). The V and J ends lost 3 bases and 2 bases respectively, with 7 bases between them. The CDR3 extends over 13 amino acids. The germline V gene encodes CDR1 KGHSH and CDR2 LQKENI. The CDR3 loop reads CASSPDRNYGYTF. The CDR3, as DNA: TGTGCCAGCTCACCTGACAGGAACTATGGCTACACCTTC.

The rearrangement joins TRBV4-3 to TRBJ2-7; D is perhaps TRBD2 (5 bases). Per germline, CDR1 LGHNA and CDR2 YSLEER. With 0 bases removed from V and 3 bases from J, the gap between germline ends came to 18 bases. The CDR3 has 17 residues. CDR3 residues: CASSQDHRGRVYYEQYF. The CDR3 DNA sequence: TGCGCCAGCAGCCAAGACCACCGCGGGCGGGTTTACTACGAGCAGTACTTC.

V and J are TRBV2 and TRBJ1-3, with D possibly being TRBD1 (6 bases). V gave up 2 bases and J gave up 8 bases, with 10 bases separating them. Germline-derived CDR1 and CDR2 are SNHLY and FYNNEI. There are 13 residues in the CDR3. This chain's CDR3 is CASSENRVDTIYF. The CDR3 DNA reads as TGTGCCAGCAGTGAAAACAGGGTAGACACCATATATTTT. The full variable domain, its missing parts supplied by reference TRBV2 and TRBJ1-3, is EPEVTQTPSHQVTQMGQEVILRCVPISNHLYFYWYRQILGQKVEFLVSFYNNEISEKSEIFDDQFSVERPDGSNFTLKIRSTKLEDSAMYFCASSENRVDTIYFGEGSWLTVV.

V is TRBV7-2 and J is TRBJ2-5; 12 bases line up with TRBD2. The J call may be mistaken, given a closer DNA end match to TRBJ2-7. CDR3 length equals 14 residues. CDR1 and CDR2 (germline): SGHTA, FQGNSA. The CDR3 loop is CASSASGGAYEQYF. CDR3 coding DNA: TGTGCCAGCAGCGCTAGCGGGGGGGCTTACGAGCAGTACTTC.

Worth noting for this clone: The junction differs from germline at one of its ends, possibly a read error. The gene calls are TRBV5-1 and TRBJ2-1; D possibly uses TRBD1 or TRBD2 (5 bases each). Germline CDR1 reads SGHRS; CDR2 reads YFSETQ. This CDR3 is 15 amino acids long. CDR3 amino acids: CAGSLGVVRGDEQFF. The CDR3 nucleotides are TGCGCCGGCAGCTTGGGGGTAGTCCGCGGAGATGAGCAGTTCTTC.

The chain combines TRBV27 with TRBJ2-6; 8 bases agree with TRBD1. Germline V lookup: CDR1 MNHEY, CDR2 SMNVEV (reference sequence). The CDR3 covers 18 residues. The V gene end was trimmed by 5 bases and the J gene end by 0 bases; junction bases not matched to a gene: 9. The CDR3 sequence is CASSLRTGTSSGANVLTF. CDR3 nucleotides: TGTGCCAGCAGTCTCCGGACAGGGACGAGCTCTGGGGCCAACGTCCTGACTTTC.

The gene calls are TRBV6-5 and TRBJ1-2; unclear D gene. CDR1 and CDR2 (germline): MNHEY, SVGAGI. This CDR3 region has 13 residues. V was pared by 0 bases and J by 7 bases, with 9 bases between. As DNA, the CDR3 is TGTGCCAGCAGTTACTCCCGCACGGGTGGCTACACCTTC. This gives the protein CASSYSRTGGYTF.

V is TRBV7-8 and J is TRBJ1-6; D is unclear. Per germline, CDR1 SGHVS and CDR2 FQNEAQ. V lost 0 bases, J lost 6 bases, and 9 bases lay in between. The CDR3 has 15 residues. The chain's CDR3 is CASSLAGGRNSPLHF. In nucleotides, the CDR3 is TGTGCCAGCAGCTTAGCGGGAGGCCGTAATTCACCCCTCCACTTT.

This chain uses TRBV6-5 with TRBJ1-3; the match to TRBD1 covers 7 bases. This CDR3 has 14 residues. Germline V lookup: CDR1 MNHEY, CDR2 SVGAGI. The J segment lost 4 bases and the V segment lost 5 bases, leaving 5 bases of the junction unmatched. This chain's CDR3 is CASSDPTGGNTIYF. CDR3 nucleotides: TGTGCCAGCAGTGACCCGACAGGGGGAAACACCATATATTTT.

The genes are TRBV7-6 and TRBJ2-1, with D possibly being TRBD2 (6 bases). Germline values: CDR1 SGHVS, CDR2 FNYEAQ. V lost 2 bases, J lost 12 bases, and 8 bases lay in between. The CDR3 contains 11 residues. The CDR3 nucleotides are TGTGCCAGCAGCTTATTCGGGAGGCAGTTCTTC. Protein sequence: CASSLFGRQFF.

The CDR3 DNA reads TGTGCCAGCAGCTTAGTGGCAGGGGGCATCTATGGCTACACCTTC. This gives the protein CASSLVAGGIYGYTF. This chain uses TRBV7-8 with TRBJ1-2; 8 positions match TRBD1. Germline V gene data show CDR1 as SGHVS and CDR2 as FQNEAQ. Germline trimming cut 1 base from V and 4 bases from J; bases unmatched to any gene: 5. CDR3 length: 15 amino acids.

The V call is TRBV4-2, the J call TRBJ1-2, with a tentative D call TRBD1 (5 bases). The V gene's germline CDR1 is LGHNA and CDR2 YNFKEQ. The CDR3 contains 14 residues. Deletions cut 0 bases from V and 7 bases from J, with 12 bases between. CDR3 sequence reads: CASSQESGWGGYTF. CDR3 bases: TGTGCCAGCAGCCAAGAATCAGGGTGGGGTGGCTACACCTTC.

The V gene is TRBV14, the J gene TRBJ1-1, with D perhaps matching TRBD1 (5 bases). The CDR3 spans 16 residues. V gave up 3 bases and J gave up 0 bases, with 14 bases separating them. Per germline, CDR1 SGHDN and CDR2 FVKESK. DNA of the CDR3: TGTGCCAGCAGCCAGGAGGGGAGCCCTATGAACACTGAAGCTTTCTTT. Its translation: CASSQEGSPMNTEAFF.

The chain couples TRBV5-1 to TRBJ1-4; TRBD1 agrees at 7 bases. Losses at the gene ends were 0 bases for V and 0 bases for J; bases not matched to a gene: 8. There are 18 residues in the CDR3. Germline V gene sequence: CDR1 SGHRS, CDR2 YFSETQ. CDR3 DNA sequence: TGCGCCAGCAGCTTGGCAGGGACAGTACTTGCAACTAATGAAAAACTGTTTTTT. Protein: CASSLAGTVLATNEKLFF.

The chain has TRBV7-9 and TRBJ2-7; TRBD1 is a possible D gene (6 bases). This CDR3 is built from 14 residues. Trimming pared 2 bases from V and 2 bases from J, leaving 10 bases between. Germline V lookup: CDR1 SEHNR, CDR2 FQNEAQ (reference sequence). CDR3 loop: CASSLPGEPYEQYF. CDR3 DNA sequence: TGTGCCAGCAGCTTACCAGGGGAACCCTACGAGCAGTACTTC.

This chain connects TRBV6-5 to TRBJ1-1; 8 positions match TRBD1. CDR1 is MNHEY and CDR2 is SVGAGI in the germline V gene. CDR3 length equals 15 residues. With V trimmed by 8 bases and J by 1 base, 9 bases remained unmatched. The CDR3 here is CASLQGAKGNTEAFF. The CDR3 region has the DNA TGTGCCAGCCTGCAGGGGGCGAAGGGGAACACTGAAGCTTTCTTT.